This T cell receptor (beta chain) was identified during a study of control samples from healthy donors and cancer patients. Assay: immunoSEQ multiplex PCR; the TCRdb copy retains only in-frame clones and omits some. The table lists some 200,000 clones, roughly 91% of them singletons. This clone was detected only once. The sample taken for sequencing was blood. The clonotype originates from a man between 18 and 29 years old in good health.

CDR3 nucleotide sequence: TGTGCCAGTCTGCGCCAGGGGCTAGGGGGCTACACCTTC. Translated, it gives CASLRQGLGGYTF. This rearrangement joins TRBV5-4 to TRBJ1-2; D perhaps matches TRBD1 (6 bases). The CDR3 consists of 13 residues. Trimming pared 8 bases from V and 8 bases from J, leaving 19 bases between. Germline CDR1 SGHNT, CDR2 YYREEE (reference sequence).